The 23 T cell receptor beta chains presented below share a single source sample, sequenced in a study of HIV-infected patients and healthy controls. No cell fractionation was done, so the repertoire covers all unsorted peripheral blood T cells. Reverse transcription used about 500 ng RNA and constant-region primers for alpha and beta. Each of the alpha and beta chains got its own library through chain-specific third strand synthesis with indices. MiXCR was run by TCRdb on the 5' RACE reads, yielding one entry per CDR3 protein. The repertoire holds some 4,800 distinct CDR3 sequences, with 7.8% as singletons. This specimen consisted of blood, obtained before antiretroviral therapy. The receptors were gathered from an adult with HIV infection.

The chain links TRBV19 to TRBJ2-7, with no clear D. The CDR3 is 13 residues long. Germline V lookup: CDR1 LNHDA, CDR2 SQIVND (reference sequence). V lost 3 bases, J lost 3 bases, and 9 bases lay in between. Here the CDR3 reads CASSMGGIYEQYF. Written as DNA, the CDR3 is TGTGCCAGTAGTATGGGCGGAATCTACGAGCAGTACTTC.

This clonotype showed up many times. The genes are TRBV3-1 and TRBJ2-2, with no clear D. Trimming took off 1 base at V and 6 bases at J, with 9 bases between the two ends. From germline, CDR1 is LGHDT and CDR2 YNNKEL (reference sequence). The CDR3 length is 14 residues. CDR3 DNA: TGTGCCAGCAGCCAAGGAGGTCTATCCGGGGAGCTGTTTTTT. Amino acid sequence: CASSQGGLSGELFF.

The chain uses TRBV7-8 and TRBJ2-3; 8 positions agree with TRBD1. CDR1 is SGHVS and CDR2 is FQNEAQ in the germline V gene. This CDR3 spans 16 amino acids. With V trimmed by 4 bases and J by 1 base, 7 bases remained unmatched. CDR3 DNA: TGTGCCAGCAGCTCCGGACAGGGAGGTGGCACAGATACGCAGTATTTT. Its protein product is CASSSGQGGGTDTQYF.

By its share, this clonotype is medium-sized (0.01 to 0.1%). The chain uses TRBV9 and TRBJ1-4; no clear D. The germline V gene encodes CDR1 SGDLS and CDR2 YYNGEE. This CDR3 region has 13 residues. The ends were cut back, 2 bases at V and 8 bases at J, with 10 bases in the middle. The CDR3 DNA reads as TGTGCCAGCAGCGTCGACCTAGAAGAAAAACTGTTTTTT. It translates to CASSVDLEEKLFF.

The rearrangement uses TRBV11-2 and TRBJ2-3; D is possibly TRBD2 (7 bases). V lost 5 bases, J lost 2 bases, and 17 bases lay in between. CDR3 length: 16 residues. The germline CDR1 and CDR2 sequences are SGHAT and FQNNGV. CDR3 nucleotides: TGTGCCAGCAGCCCTTTGGGGGGGGCAAACACAGATACGCAGTATTTT. Protein sequence: CASSPLGGANTDTQYF.

This clonotype was seen repeatedly, ten times or more. This chain connects TRBV3-1 to TRBJ1-1; D ambiguous. V was pared by 0 bases and J by 7 bases, with 15 bases between. CDR1 and CDR2 from the germline V gene are LGHDT and YNNKEL (reference sequence). The CDR3 is 15 amino acids. Written as DNA, the CDR3 is TGTGCCAGCAGCCAAGATTTGCAGGATTACAGTGAAGCTTTCTTT. Translated: CASSQDLQDYSEAFF.

Within the sample, this clonotype is medium-sized. The V and J genes are TRBV6-5 and TRBJ2-7, with D unresolved. V lost 2 bases to trimming and J lost 6 bases, with 14 bases between them. The CDR3 has 14 amino acids. CDR1 is MNHEY and CDR2 is SVGAGI in the germline V gene. In DNA form, the CDR3 reads TGTGCCAGCAGTTACGGACCCACCCCGGGCGAGCAGTACTTC. Amino acids: CASSYGPTPGEQYF.

The V and J genes are TRBV2 and TRBJ1-2, with a weak D call TRBD1 (6 bases). The germline V gene has CDR1 SNHLY and CDR2 FYNNEI. V lost 6 bases to trimming and J lost 4 bases, with 18 bases between them. The CDR3 contains 15 residues. The CDR3 bases are TGTGCCAGCAGGAAGAGTCCCGGGGGGCCCTATGGCTACACCTTC. This gives the protein CASRKSPGGPYGYTF.

This clonotype appeared a few times. The V and J genes are TRBV5-1 and TRBJ2-2; no definite D call. V was pared by 4 bases and J by 0 bases, with 10 bases between. The CDR3 extends over 15 amino acids. In germline, CDR1 is SGHRS, CDR2 YFSETQ. The DNA of the CDR3 is TGCGCCAGCAGCATCGATTCACCGAACACCGGGGAGCTGTTTTTT. Protein sequence: CASSIDSPNTGELFF.

This clonotype is medium-sized. This chain joins TRBV28 and TRBJ2-2, with a tentative D call TRBD1 (6 bases). The V gene's germline CDR1 is MDHEN and CDR2 SYDVKM. The CDR3 contains 13 residues. V lost 6 bases to trimming and J lost 4 bases, with 9 bases between them. The CDR3 coding sequence is TGTGCCAGCAGGAGACAGGTCACCGGGGAGCTGTTTTTT. This sequence encodes CASRRQVTGELFF.

This clonotype ranks as medium-sized. This chain joins TRBV7-2 and TRBJ2-3, with D perhaps TRBD2 (5 bases). There are 17 residues in the CDR3. Germline V gene sequence: CDR1 SGHTA, CDR2 FQGNSA. Trimming took 0 bases from V and 1 from J, leaving 14 bases between them. The CDR3 DNA reads as TGTGCCAGCAGCTTAGCGCCTCTAGCATCCGGCACAGATACGCAGTATTTT. Its translation: CASSLAPLASGTDTQYF.

By share of the sample, this clonotype is medium-sized (0.01 to 0.1%). The CDR3, as DNA: TGTGCCAGCAGTCCTACACAGGGGAGGGTAAATCAGCCCCAGCATTTT. This sequence encodes CASSPTQGRVNQPQHF. V is TRBV27 and J is TRBJ1-5; 7 bases line up with TRBD1. The J segment lost 4 bases and the V segment lost 5 bases, leaving 11 bases of the junction unmatched. Germline V gene lookup returns CDR1 MNHEY and CDR2 SMNVEV (reference sequence). CDR3 length: 16 residues.

The gene calls are TRBV12-3 or TRBV12-4 and TRBJ2-3, with 8 bases lining up with TRBD2. The CDR3 sequence is 15 residues long. The V and J ends lost 5 bases and 2 bases, in that order; junction bases with no gene match: 6. The CDR3 here is CASSASLAVTDTQYF. CDR3 nucleotides: TGTGCCAGCAGTGCCTCACTAGCGGTCACAGATACGCAGTATTTT.

V gene TRBV6-5 combines with J gene TRBJ1-6; a possible D gene is TRBD1 (6 bases). Trimming took 9 bases from V and 5 from J, leaving 14 bases between them. The CDR3 spans 14 residues. CDR1 MNHEY and CDR2 SVGAGI come from the germline V gene. CDR3 nucleotides: TGTGCCAGTCGACCGGGACAACATAATTCACCCCTCCACTTT. Residues: CASRPGQHNSPLHF.

This clonotype was counted at least ten times. The chain recombines TRBV20-1 with TRBJ2-2; 7 positions agree with TRBD1. Germline assignment: CDR1 DFQATT and CDR2 SNEGSKA (reference sequence). This CDR3 is 14 amino acids long. V was clipped by 6 bases and J by 5 bases; unmatched bases: 9. The CDR3 nucleotides read TGCAGTGCCAACCCGACAGGGTGGACCGGGGAGCTGTTTTTT. As protein: CSANPTGWTGELFF.

By sample fraction, this clonotype is medium-sized. The chain links TRBV7-8 to TRBJ2-1; D uncertain. Germline CDR1 and CDR2: SGHVS and FQNEAQ. V gave up 3 bases and J gave up 2 bases, with 8 bases separating them. This CDR3 is 14 amino acids long. The CDR3 nucleotides read TGTGCCAGCAGCTTGGGCGAACCCTACAATGAGCAGTTCTTC. This encodes CASSLGEPYNEQFF. Using reference TRBV7-8 and TRBJ2-1 for the parts outside the CDR3, the full variable domain is GAGVSQSPRYKVAKRGQDVALRCDPISGHVSLFWYQQALGQGPEFLTYFQNEAQLDKSGLPSDRFFAERPEGSVSTLKIQRTQQEDSAVYLCASSLGEPYNEQFFGPGTRLTVL.

The chain links TRBV19 to TRBJ1-3; the D is unclear. The germline CDR1 and CDR2 sequences are LNHDA and SQIVND (reference sequence). There are 15 residues in the CDR3. V shed 6 bases and J shed 0 bases, with 12 bases lying between them. The CDR3 coding sequence is TGTGCCAGTAGAACAGCCGCGAGCTCTGGAAACACCATATATTTT. It is translated as CASRTAASSGNTIYF.

This clonotype appeared many times. The rearrangement uses TRBV7-9 and TRBJ2-3, with D perhaps matching TRBD2 (6 bases). V dropped 5 bases and J dropped 1 base, with 13 bases sitting between them. CDR1 is SEHNR and CDR2 is FQNEAQ in the germline V gene (reference sequence). This CDR3 has 15 amino acids. The CDR3 DNA sequence: TGTGCCAGCAGCCCCTTCGGGGAGGGCACAGATACGCAGTATTTT. Amino acid sequence: CASSPFGEGTDTQYF.

This clonotype showed up just a few times. The chain employs TRBV6-5 and TRBJ2-7, with TRBD1 matching over 8 bases. V trimming: 6 bases; J trimming: 5 bases; junction bases outside the gene matches: 3. The length of the CDR3 is 12 residues. Germline lookup yields CDR1 MNHEY and CDR2 SVGAGI. The CDR3 nucleotides are TGTGCCAGCAGCCCGACAGGGGACGAGCAGTACTTC. Protein: CASSPTGDEQYF.

This clonotype was observed a few times. The rearrangement joins TRBV7-9 to TRBJ1-5, with D perhaps TRBD1 (5 bases). Germline V gene sequence: CDR1 SEHNR, CDR2 FQNEAQ (reference sequence). V dropped 2 bases and J dropped 0 bases, with 11 bases sitting between them. This CDR3 comprises 16 residues. CDR3 DNA sequence: TGTGCCAGCAGCTTACAGGAGGGGAATAGCAATCAGCCCCAGCATTTT. This sequence encodes CASSLQEGNSNQPQHF. The complete variable domain, with remaining parts taken from reference TRBV7-9 and TRBJ1-5, reads DTGVSQNPRHKITKRGQNVTFRCDPISEHNRLYWYRQTLGQGPEFLTYFQNEAQLEKSRLLSDRFSAERPKGSFSTLEIQRTEQGDSAMYLCASSLQEGNSNQPQHFGDGTRLSIL.

This clonotype was observed many times. The rearrangement joins TRBV27 to TRBJ2-3; D not resolved. V gave up 7 bases and J gave up 3 bases, with 8 bases separating them. Per the germline V gene, CDR1 is MNHEY and CDR2 is SMNVEV (reference sequence). The CDR3 has 12 residues. CDR3: CASIDWTDTQYF. CDR3 nucleotide sequence: TGTGCCAGCATAGATTGGACAGATACGCAGTATTTT.

This clonotype was observed a few times. The rearrangement links TRBV18 to TRBJ1-3, with no clear D. Deletions cut 2 bases from V and 3 bases from J, with 20 bases between. Per the germline V gene, CDR1 is KGHSH and CDR2 is LQKENI. The length of the CDR3 is 18 residues. CDR3 in amino acids: CASSPRRGQVISGNTIYF. In DNA, the CDR3 is TGTGCCAGCTCACCAAGACGCGGTCAGGTGATAAGTGGAAACACCATATATTTT.

By share, this clonotype ranks as medium-sized. The rearrangement links TRBV7-3 to TRBJ2-1, with 11 bases matching TRBD2. J lost 6 bases, V lost 3 bases, and 25 bases had no gene match. CDR1 is SGHTA, CDR2 FQGTGA, per germline. This CDR3 has 22 residues. This chain's CDR3 is CASSFTYRGPNNTSGGFNEQFF. The CDR3 DNA sequence: TGTGCCAGCAGCTTCACCTACAGGGGTCCAAACAATACTAGCGGGGGCTTCAATGAGCAGTTCTTC.